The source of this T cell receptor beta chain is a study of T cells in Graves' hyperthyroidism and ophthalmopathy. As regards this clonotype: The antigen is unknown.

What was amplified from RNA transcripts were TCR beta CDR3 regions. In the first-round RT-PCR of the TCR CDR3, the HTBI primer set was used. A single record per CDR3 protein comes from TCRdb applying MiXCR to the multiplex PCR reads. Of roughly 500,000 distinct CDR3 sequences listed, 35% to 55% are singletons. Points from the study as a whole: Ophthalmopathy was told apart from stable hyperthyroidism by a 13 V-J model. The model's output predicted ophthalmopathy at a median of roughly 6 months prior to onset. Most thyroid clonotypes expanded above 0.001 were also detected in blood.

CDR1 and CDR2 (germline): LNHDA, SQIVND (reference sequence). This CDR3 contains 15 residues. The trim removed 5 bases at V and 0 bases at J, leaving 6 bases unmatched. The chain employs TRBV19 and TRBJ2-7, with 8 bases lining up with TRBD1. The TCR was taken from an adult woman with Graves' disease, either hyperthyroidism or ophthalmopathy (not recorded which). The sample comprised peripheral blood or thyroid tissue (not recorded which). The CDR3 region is CASSVTTGASYEQYF. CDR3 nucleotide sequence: TGTGCCAGTAGTGTTACGACAGGGGCCTCCTACGAGCAGTACTTC. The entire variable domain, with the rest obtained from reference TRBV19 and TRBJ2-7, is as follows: DGGITQSPKYLFRKEGQNVTLSCEQNLNHDAMYWYRQDPGQGLRLIYYSQIVNDFQKGDIAEGYSVSREKKESFPLTVTSAQKNPTAFYLCASSVTTGASYEQYFGPGTRLTVT.